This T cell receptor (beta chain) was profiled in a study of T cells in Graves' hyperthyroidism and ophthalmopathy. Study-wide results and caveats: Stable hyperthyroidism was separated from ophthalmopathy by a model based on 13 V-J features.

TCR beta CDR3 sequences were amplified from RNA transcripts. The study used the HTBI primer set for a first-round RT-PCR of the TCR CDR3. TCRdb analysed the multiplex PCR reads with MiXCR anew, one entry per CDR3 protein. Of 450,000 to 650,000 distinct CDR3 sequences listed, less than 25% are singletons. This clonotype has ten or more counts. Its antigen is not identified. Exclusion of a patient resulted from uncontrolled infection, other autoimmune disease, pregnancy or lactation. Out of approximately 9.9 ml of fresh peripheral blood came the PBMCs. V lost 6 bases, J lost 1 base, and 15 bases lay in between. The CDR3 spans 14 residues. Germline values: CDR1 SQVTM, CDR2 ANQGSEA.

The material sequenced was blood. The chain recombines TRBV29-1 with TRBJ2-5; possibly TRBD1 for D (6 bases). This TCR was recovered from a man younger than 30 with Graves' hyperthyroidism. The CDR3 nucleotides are TGCAGCGTCGACCCGCAGGGGACCCAAGAGACCCAGTACTTC. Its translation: CSVDPQGTQETQYF.